The 18 T cell receptor beta chains below come from one sample, sequenced in a study of blood T cells in healthy people across ages. Together with a sample-barcoded 5' primer, a J-beta primer mix was included in a second PCR lasting roughly 6 to 12 cycles. TCRdb itself ran the 5' RACE reads through MiXCR, one entry per CDR3 protein. The sample includes under 950,000 distinct CDR3 sequences, about 20% seen only once; the top ten take roughly a fifth. Sequencing was done on a sample of blood. These receptors came from a man aged 65 to 79 in good health.

In this sample, this clonotype turned up a few times. The V gene is TRBV9, the J gene TRBJ1-1; D uncertain. The germline V gene has CDR1 SGDLS and CDR2 YYNGEE. V lost 3 bases, J lost 4 bases, and 7 bases lay in between. This CDR3 region has 12 residues. CDR3 protein: CASSEDVTEAFF. As DNA, the CDR3 is TGTGCCAGCAGCGAAGATGTCACTGAAGCTTTCTTT.

This clonotype was seen only a few times. V gene TRBV7-2 combines with J gene TRBJ2-2, with a weak D call TRBD2 (5 bases). V lost 5 bases, J lost 2 bases, and 9 bases lay in between. Germline V gene sequence: CDR1 SGHTA, CDR2 FQGNSA. The CDR3 contains 14 residues. This CDR3 reads CASSPGINTGELFF. Here the CDR3 DNA reads TGTGCCAGCAGCCCCGGGATAAACACCGGGGAGCTGTTTTTT.

This clonotype was found a few times. The rearrangement links TRBV20-1 to TRBJ1-2, with D uncertain. Germline CDR1 reads DFQATT; CDR2 reads SNEGSKA (reference sequence). The CDR3 totals 14 residues. V lost 3 bases, J lost 6 bases, and 17 bases lay in between. CDR3 residues: CSASEPGRIHGYTF. In nucleotides, the CDR3 is TGCAGTGCTAGTGAGCCCGGCAGAATCCATGGCTACACCTTC.

Ten or more counts support this clonotype. This chain connects TRBV28 to TRBJ1-4, with TRBD1 identical over 9 bases. With 4 bases clipped from V and 4 bases from J, the junction kept 4 bases outside the gene matches. Per the germline V gene, CDR1 is MDHEN and CDR2 is SYDVKM. The CDR3 is 15 amino acids. CDR3: CASSYGQGLNEKLFF. The DNA of the CDR3 is TGTGCCAGCAGTTATGGACAGGGGCTTAATGAAAAACTGTTTTTT.

The table lists this clonotype with many counts. One junction end disagrees with the germline gene, perhaps due to a read error. The V gene is TRBV5-1, the J gene TRBJ1-4; no definite D call. Germline-derived CDR1 and CDR2 are SGHRS and YFSETQ. There are 15 residues in the CDR3. CDR3 sequence reads: CASSPDGATNEKLFF. CDR3 bases: TGTGCCAGCAGCCCTGACGGTGCAACTAATGAAAAACTGTTTTTT.

This clonotype was observed a handful of times. The genes are TRBV29-1 and TRBJ2-7; D not certain. V lost 0 bases, J lost 8 bases, and 14 bases lay in between. The CDR3 extends over 13 amino acids. Germline loops: CDR1 SQVTM, CDR2 ANQGSEA. CDR3 nucleotide sequence: TGCAGCGTTGAAGATTCGGTCGTAAGTAAGCAGTACTTC. The encoded protein is CSVEDSVVSKQYF.

The table lists this clonotype with a few counts. The chain carries TRBV5-1 and TRBJ2-5; 9 bases map to TRBD1. The assigned J gene may be wrong: the sequence end matches TRBJ2-7 better. Germline lookup yields CDR1 SGHRS and CDR2 YFSETQ. The CDR3 totals 14 residues. The CDR3 spells CASSRDRAIYEQYV. CDR3 nucleotides: TGCGCCAGCTCCCGGGACAGGGCTATATACGAGCAGTACGTC.

The genes are TRBV6-1 and TRBJ2-1; D not certain. Germline-derived CDR1 and CDR2 are MNHNS and SASEGT. The CDR3 has 11 amino acids. V was trimmed by 8 bases and J by 6 bases, leaving 8 bases between them. The CDR3 DNA reads TGTGCCAGCCTCCTGTTCAATGAGCAGTTCTTC. Encoded protein: CASLLFNEQFF.

In this sample, this clonotype turned up a few times. The gene calls are TRBV5-1 and TRBJ2-5; D perhaps matches TRBD1 (5 bases). The J call is in doubt because the DNA end fits TRBJ2-7 better. The CDR3 extends over 14 amino acids. CDR1 and CDR2 from the germline V gene are SGHRS and YFSETQ. The CDR3 loop reads CASGTSVQGYEQYF. In DNA form, the CDR3 reads TGCGCCAGCGGTACATCCGTCCAGGGTTACGAGCAGTACTTC.

The table lists this clonotype with a few counts. The chain combines TRBV20-1 with TRBJ1-2; TRBD1 is a possible D gene (6 bases). There are 14 residues in the CDR3. V was pared by 8 bases and J by 5 bases, with 21 bases between. Per germline, CDR1 DFQATT and CDR2 SNEGSKA (reference sequence). The CDR3 DNA reads as TGCAGTACCCTTTATACAGGGAGGGAGTATGGCTACACCTTC. Encoded protein: CSTLYTGREYGYTF.

This clonotype was detected a few times. The chain combines TRBV28 with TRBJ2-7, with a weak D call TRBD2 (5 bases). Per the germline V gene, CDR1 is MDHEN and CDR2 is SYDVKM. The V end was cut by 6 bases, the J end by 2 bases, with 17 bases between. The CDR3 spans 15 residues. The CDR3: CASSPGWSGTYEQYF. CDR3 coding DNA: TGTGCCAGCAGCCCGGGGTGGTCTGGGACCTACGAGCAGTACTTC.

The chain uses TRBV7-2 and TRBJ2-1, with D possibly TRBD1 on 5 matching bases. Germline-derived CDR1 and CDR2 are SGHTA and FQGNSA. The CDR3 is 14 amino acids. V lost 2 bases to trimming and J lost 8 bases, with 13 bases between them. CDR3 in amino acids: CASSLSRQFHEQFF. CDR3 nucleotide sequence: TGTGCCAGCAGCTTATCACGACAGTTCCATGAGCAGTTCTTC.

This clonotype was detected only a few times. The V gene is TRBV6-1, the J gene TRBJ2-1, with D tentatively TRBD1 (6 bases). The V end was cut by 8 bases, the J end by 7 bases, with 15 bases between. The CDR3 loop spans 13 amino acids. Per the germline V gene, CDR1 is MNHNS and CDR2 is SASEGT. The CDR3 coding sequence is TGTGCCAGCCCTAACAGGGATATGAATGAGCAGTTCTTC. Translated: CASPNRDMNEQFF.

This sequence joins TRBV29-1 and TRBJ2-3, with D unresolved. Germline V gene data show CDR1 as SQVTM and CDR2 as ANQGSEA. Trimming took 6 bases from V and 2 from J, leaving 6 bases between them. This CDR3 is 11 amino acids long. This CDR3 reads CSVYPTDTQYF. The CDR3 coding sequence is TGCAGCGTCTACCCCACAGATACGCAGTATTTT.

V and J are TRBV6-1 and TRBJ2-5; possibly TRBD1 for D (5 bases). The DNA end is more similar to TRBJ2-7, so the J call may be wrong. The CDR3 covers 15 residues. Germline V gene lookup returns CDR1 MNHNS and CDR2 SASEGT. This CDR3 reads CASSLTADFSYEQYF. CDR3 sequence (DNA): TGTGCCAGCAGCCTGACAGCAGACTTTTCCTACGAGCAGTACTTC.

This clonotype came up many times. The chain recombines TRBV12-3 or TRBV12-4 with TRBJ2-1, with a possible D match to TRBD2 (5 bases). The length of the CDR3 is 13 residues. Deletions cut 3 bases from V and 5 bases from J, with 8 bases between. This CDR3 is CASSFGVDNEQFF. CDR3 nucleotides: TGTGCCAGCAGTTTCGGGGTAGACAATGAGCAGTTCTTC.

This rearrangement joins TRBV10-1 to TRBJ2-3, with 10 bases that match TRBD1. Germline CDR1 WNHNN, CDR2 SYGVQD (reference sequence). With 3 bases clipped from V and 8 bases from J, the junction kept 11 bases outside the gene matches. There are 16 residues in the CDR3. In DNA, the CDR3 is TGCGCCAGCAGTGATTCCGGGACAGGGGCGATCGGTACGCAGTATTTT. Translating gives CASSDSGTGAIGTQYF.

The gene calls are TRBV7-9 and TRBJ2-1; a weak D match, TRBD1 (5 bases). Germline CDR1 is SEHNR and CDR2 is FQNEAQ (reference sequence). V was cut by 2 bases and J by 0 bases, with 20 bases left in between. The CDR3 spans 19 residues. This CDR3 is CASSLRKPQVRGSYNEQFF. DNA of the CDR3: TGTGCCAGCAGCTTAAGGAAACCACAGGTTCGAGGCTCCTACAATGAGCAGTTCTTC.